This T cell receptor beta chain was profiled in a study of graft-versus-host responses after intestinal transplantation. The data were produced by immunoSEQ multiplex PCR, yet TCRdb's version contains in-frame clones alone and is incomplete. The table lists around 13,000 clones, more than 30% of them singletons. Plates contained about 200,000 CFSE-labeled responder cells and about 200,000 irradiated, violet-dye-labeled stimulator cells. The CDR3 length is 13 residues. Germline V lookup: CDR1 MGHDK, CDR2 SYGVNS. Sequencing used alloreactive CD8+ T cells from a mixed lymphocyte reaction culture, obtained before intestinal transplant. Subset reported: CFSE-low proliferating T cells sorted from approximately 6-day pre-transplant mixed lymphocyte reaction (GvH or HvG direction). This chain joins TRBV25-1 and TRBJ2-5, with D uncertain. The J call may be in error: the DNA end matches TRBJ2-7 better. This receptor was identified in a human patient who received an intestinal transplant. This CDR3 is CASSEYTPYEQYF. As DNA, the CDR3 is TGTGCCAGCAGTGAATACACGCCCTACGAGCAGTACTTC.